This TCR beta chain came from a study of T cell repertoires in cytomegalovirus infection. As regards this clonotype: What it binds is not known.

Each CDR3 protein gets one entry after TCRdb re-called the reads with MiXCR. Counted here are 160,000 or so distinct CDR3 sequences, approximately 21% occurring once; the ten biggest clones make up roughly 27%. V gave up 0 bases and J gave up 7 bases, with 4 bases separating them. This CDR3 is built from 13 residues. The sample was CD8+ T cells from cultured PBMCs, taken from culture after CMV antigen stimulation. The chain combines TRBV12-3 or TRBV12-4 with TRBJ1-6; no clear D gene. The TCR comes from a human donor in good health (CMV status not recorded). Some clones in this sample may be carry-over from other donors' samples. CDR3 region: CASSLAPNSPLHF. The DNA of the CDR3 is TGTGCCAGCAGTTTAGCTCCAAATTCACCCCTCCACTTT.